Sequencing of this TCR beta chain was carried out in a study of spatial heterogeneity in lung cancer. The time point: sample taken at primary tumor resection. Sequencing covered unsorted whole RNA taken from tumor, nontumor lung or frozen PBMC. This clonotype was found many times. Its specificity is unknown. TCRdb independently ran MiXCR on the 5' RACE reads; one entry per CDR3 protein. This table has about 38,000 distinct CDR3 sequences, 6% to 8% appearing once. From germline, CDR1 is DFQATT and CDR2 SNEGSKA (reference sequence). This CDR3 region has 13 residues. V lost 5 bases to trimming and J lost 0 bases, with 10 bases between them. The study, taken as a whole, reports: Tumor TCRs that were ubiquitous and expanded showed up in blood more at resection than follow-up.

Source: PBMCs, taken at surgery. The V gene is TRBV20-1, the J gene TRBJ1-1, with D unresolved. This receptor was obtained from a male donor with early-stage non-small cell lung cancer. The CDR3 coding sequence is TGCAGTGCTGGGAGTAAATTGAACACTGAAGCTTTCTTT. As protein: CSAGSKLNTEAFF.